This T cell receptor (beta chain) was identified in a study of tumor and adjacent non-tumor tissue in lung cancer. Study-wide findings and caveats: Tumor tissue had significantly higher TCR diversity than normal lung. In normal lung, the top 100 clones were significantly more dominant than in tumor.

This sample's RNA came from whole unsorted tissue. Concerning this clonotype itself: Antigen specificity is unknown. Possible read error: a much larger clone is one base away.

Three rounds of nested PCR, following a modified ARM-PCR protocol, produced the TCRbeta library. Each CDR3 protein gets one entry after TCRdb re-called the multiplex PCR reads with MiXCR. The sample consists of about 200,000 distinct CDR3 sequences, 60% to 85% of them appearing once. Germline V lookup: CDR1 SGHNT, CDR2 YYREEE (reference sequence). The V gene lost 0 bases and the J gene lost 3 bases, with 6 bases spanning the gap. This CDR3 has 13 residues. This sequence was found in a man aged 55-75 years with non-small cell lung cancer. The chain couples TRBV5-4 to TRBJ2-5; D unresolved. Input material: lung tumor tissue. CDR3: CASSLVGKETQYF. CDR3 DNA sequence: TGTGCCAGCAGCTTGGTGGGGAAAGAGACCCAGTACTTC.